This TCR beta chain was recovered during a study of neurological immune-mediated disorders. Study results and limitations: The most TCR clonal expansion was seen in HTLV-1-associated myelopathy, whereas the least was seen in multiple sclerosis, below the level in healthy controls.

The output of every sequencing run exceeded 200 million TCR-beta sequences, derived from 15-18 subjects. TCRdb redid the calling of the 5' RACE reads with MiXCR, one entry per CDR3 protein. The sample lists about 36,000 distinct CDR3 sequences; approximately 10% were seen once. This clonotype was recorded at least ten times. Its antigen remains unidentified. Stated time point: technical triplicate 1. The unsorted libraries had their origin in 2 million PBMCs stored at -80 C. Sequencing input: PBMCs. This TCR was sampled from a man between 60 and 75 years old with HTLV-1-associated myelopathy (HAM/TSP).

The CDR3 sequence is CAISEGLAYEQYF. The CDR3 coding sequence is TGTGCCATCAGTGAAGGGCTAGCCTACGAGCAGTACTTC. The chain carries TRBV10-3 and TRBJ2-7, with D uncertain. The V gene lost 3 bases and the J gene lost 2 bases, with 8 bases spanning the gap. Germline lookup yields CDR1 ENHRY and CDR2 SYGVKD. The CDR3 covers 13 residues.